These T cell receptor beta chains were read from a single sample in a study of blood T cell repertoires in COVID-19. Profiling relied on immunoSEQ multiplex PCR, and the TCRdb table lists in-frame clones only, not all of them. The sample lists 80,000 to 100,000 clones; approximately 86% were seen once. The source material was peripheral blood. The receptors come from a woman of 80 years or more with acute or convalescent COVID-19. The CDR3 runs from the conserved cysteine through the conserved F or W. A D gene is named only where the DNA matches it firmly. For some rows the clone size is stated as once, few or many, or as a class when expanded; others skip it.

d_gene: TRBD1; j_gene: TRBJ2-7; abundance: .; v_gene: TRBV6-5; CDR3nt: TGTGCCAGCAGACAAGGGGGCCTCCCCTCCTACGAGCAGTACTTC; CDR3aa: CASRQGGLPSYEQYF
d_gene: TRBD2; j_gene: TRBJ2-3; abundance: .; v_gene: TRBV5-5; CDR3nt: TGTGCCAGCAGCTTGGCGGCGGGGGATCTCACAGATACGCAGTATTTT; CDR3aa: CASSLAAGDLTDTQYF
d_gene: TRBD1; j_gene: TRBJ2-1; abundance: .; v_gene: TRBV12-5; CDR3nt: TGTGCTAGTGGTTTGTACAGGGGAAATGAGCAGTTCTTC; CDR3aa: CASGLYRGNEQFF
d_gene: TRBD1; j_gene: TRBJ2-2; abundance: .; v_gene: TRBV19; CDR3nt: TGTGCCAGTAGTATCGGGACAGGGGGTAGCGGGGAGCTGTTTTTT; CDR3aa: CASSIGTGGSGELFF
d_gene: TRBD1; j_gene: TRBJ1-1; abundance: .; v_gene: TRBV13; CDR3nt: TGTGCCAGCAGCTTAGCAGGACAGGGCTTTTCTGAAGCTTTCTTT; CDR3aa: CASSLAGQGFSEAFF
d_gene: .; j_gene: TRBJ2-4; abundance: .; v_gene: TRBV5-6; CDR3nt: TGTGCCAGCAGGGCTGACAAAGGGGACATTCAGTACTTC; CDR3aa: CASRADKGDIQYF
d_gene: .; j_gene: TRBJ1-2; abundance: .; v_gene: TRBV18; CDR3nt: TGTGCCAGCTCACTACAGGAATTAGCTAACTATGGCTACACCTTC; CDR3aa: CASSLQELANYGYTF
d_gene: .; j_gene: TRBJ2-7; abundance: .; v_gene: TRBV6-5; CDR3nt: TGTGCCAGCAGTACCCGGCGGGGCTACTACGAGCAGTACTTC; CDR3aa: CASSTRRGYYEQYF
d_gene: .; j_gene: TRBJ1-1; abundance: once; v_gene: TRBV15; CDR3nt: TGTGCCACCAGCAGAGATCAGAAGTCCACTGAAGCTTTCTTT; CDR3aa: CATSRDQKSTEAFF
d_gene: TRBD2; j_gene: TRBJ2-3; abundance: .; v_gene: TRBV5-4; CDR3nt: TGTGCCAGCAGCCCCGCACTAGCGGACACAGATACGCAGTATTTT; CDR3aa: CASSPALADTDTQYF
d_gene: TRBD1; j_gene: TRBJ1-6; abundance: .; v_gene: TRBV25-1; CDR3nt: TGTGCCAGCAGTGGCCCAACCGACAGGGGGCATGGTAATTCACCCCTCCACTTT; CDR3aa: CASSGPTDRGHGNSPLHF
d_gene: .; j_gene: TRBJ2-2; abundance: .; v_gene: TRBV10-3; CDR3nt: TGTGCCATCAGTGATTCCAGGGGGGACACCGGGGAGCTGTTTTTT; CDR3aa: CAISDSRGDTGELFF
d_gene: .; j_gene: TRBJ1-1; abundance: .; v_gene: TRBV11-2; CDR3nt: TGTGCCAGCAACGTTCGGGAGGAAGCTTTCTTT; CDR3aa: CASNVREEAFF
d_gene: .; j_gene: TRBJ1-3; abundance: .; v_gene: TRBV3-1/TRBV3-2; CDR3nt: TGTGCCAGCATCGAGAGTCCCTCTGGAAACACCATATATTTT; CDR3aa: CASIESPSGNTIYF
d_gene: TRBD1; j_gene: TRBJ2-1; abundance: .; v_gene: TRBV15; CDR3nt: TGTGCCACCAGCACAGGCAGGGGGCCCAATGAGCAGTTCTTC; CDR3aa: CATSTGRGPNEQFF
d_gene: .; j_gene: TRBJ1-1; abundance: once; v_gene: TRBV11-2; CDR3nt: TGTGCCAGCAGCTTAGTGGGGGGAAAGAGGGACACTGAAGCTTTCTTT; CDR3aa: CASSLVGGKRDTEAFF
d_gene: .; j_gene: TRBJ1-1; abundance: .; v_gene: TRBV6-5; CDR3nt: TGTGCCAGCAGTTACGGCGACAGGGCTTTCTTT; CDR3aa: CASSYGDRAFF
d_gene: TRBD2; j_gene: TRBJ2-1; abundance: .; v_gene: TRBV6-2/TRBV6-3; CDR3nt: TGTGCCAGCAGTTTGAGACTAGCAGTAGGCGATGAGCAGTTCTTC; CDR3aa: CASSLRLAVGDEQFF
d_gene: .; j_gene: TRBJ1-6; abundance: once; v_gene: TRBV27; CDR3nt: TGTGCCAGCAGTTGGTGGGGGACTGATTCACCCCTCCACTTT; CDR3aa: CASSWWGTDSPLHF
d_gene: TRBD1; j_gene: TRBJ2-6; abundance: .; v_gene: TRBV2; CDR3nt: TGTGCCAGCAGGGGACAGGGGGCATCTGGGGCCAACGTCCTGACTTTC; CDR3aa: CASRGQGASGANVLTF
d_gene: TRBD2; j_gene: TRBJ2-3; abundance: .; v_gene: TRBV3-1/TRBV3-2; CDR3nt: TGTGCCAGCAGCCCCGAAGGCGGTCCAGGGAGGGGAACGCAGTATTTT; CDR3aa: CASSPEGGPGRGTQYF
d_gene: TRBD1; j_gene: TRBJ1-3; abundance: few; v_gene: TRBV5-1; CDR3nt: TGCGCCAGCAGCTCAACAGGGGCTGGAAACACCATATATTTT; CDR3aa: CASSSTGAGNTIYF
d_gene: TRBD1; j_gene: TRBJ1-1; abundance: .; v_gene: TRBV5-1; CDR3nt: TGCGCCAGCAGCTTGGAGGCAGGGGGGCGAGCTGAAGCTTTCTTT; CDR3aa: CASSLEAGGRAEAFF
d_gene: .; j_gene: TRBJ1-4; abundance: once; v_gene: TRBV6-1; CDR3nt: TGTGCCAGCAGTGAAACCGGGACACTTCGAAAACTGTTTTTT; CDR3aa: CASSETGTLRKLFF
d_gene: TRBD2; j_gene: TRBJ2-1; abundance: .; v_gene: TRBV5-4; CDR3nt: TGTGCCAGCAGCTTCGGGGGGGCCAGTGAGCAGTTCTTC; CDR3aa: CASSFGGASEQFF
d_gene: .; j_gene: TRBJ1-5; abundance: .; v_gene: TRBV7-8; CDR3nt: TGTGCCAGCAGCCCACAGATTGGACAGCCCCAGCATTTT; CDR3aa: CASSPQIGQPQHF
d_gene: .; j_gene: TRBJ2-7; abundance: .; v_gene: TRBV6-5; CDR3nt: TGTGCCAGCAGTTTGACTAGCTCCTACGAGCAGTACTTC; CDR3aa: CASSLTSSYEQYF
d_gene: .; j_gene: TRBJ1-2; abundance: .; v_gene: TRBV2; CDR3nt: TGTGCCAGCATGTTCGGGGGGCATGGCTACACCTTC; CDR3aa: CASMFGGHGYTF
d_gene: TRBD1; j_gene: TRBJ1-1; abundance: .; v_gene: TRBV19; CDR3nt: TGTGCCAGTAGCCTCCTGGGACAGGGGGACACTGAAGCTTTCTTT; CDR3aa: CASSLLGQGDTEAFF
d_gene: .; j_gene: TRBJ1-1; abundance: .; v_gene: TRBV18; CDR3nt: TGTGCCAGTAGAGAAGGGGGTCGAACTGAAGCTTTCTTT; CDR3aa: CASREGGRTEAFF
d_gene: .; j_gene: TRBJ2-7; abundance: few; v_gene: TRBV3-1/TRBV3-2; CDR3nt: TGTGCCAGCAGCTATCGACTGGACACAAGCTACGAGCAGTACTTC; CDR3aa: CASSYRLDTSYEQYF
d_gene: TRBD1; j_gene: TRBJ1-4; abundance: .; v_gene: TRBV30; CDR3nt: TGTGCCTGGAGTACACCCGGGACAGCCGCAACTAATGAAAAACTGTTTTTT; CDR3aa: CAWSTPGTAATNEKLFF
d_gene: .; j_gene: TRBJ1-4; abundance: .; v_gene: TRBV11-2; CDR3nt: TGTGCCAGCAGCGGGCGGGCGGGTGGCAGTGAAAAACTGTTTTTT; CDR3aa: CASSGRAGGSEKLFF
d_gene: .; j_gene: TRBJ1-4; abundance: .; v_gene: TRBV30; CDR3nt: TGTGCCTGGAGCGCTCGGGTTAATGAAAAACTGTTTTTT; CDR3aa: CAWSARVNEKLFF
d_gene: .; j_gene: TRBJ1-4; abundance: .; v_gene: TRBV4-1; CDR3nt: TGCGCCAGCAGTCTCGGGACTGGAGAGGAAAAACTGTTTTTT; CDR3aa: CASSLGTGEEKLFF
d_gene: .; j_gene: TRBJ2-1; abundance: .; v_gene: TRBV2; CDR3nt: TGTGCCAGCAGCCCAAGGAGAGAGCAGTTCTTC; CDR3aa: CASSPRREQFF
d_gene: TRBD1; j_gene: TRBJ2-7; abundance: .; v_gene: TRBV3-1/TRBV3-2; CDR3nt: TGTGCCAGCAGCCAACTGGGGACAGCCTACGAGCAGTACTTC; CDR3aa: CASSQLGTAYEQYF
d_gene: TRBD1; j_gene: TRBJ1-2; abundance: .; v_gene: TRBV28; CDR3nt: TGTGCCAGCAGGGATTCAGGGGGATTGGGCTATGGCTACACCTTC; CDR3aa: CASRDSGGLGYGYTF
d_gene: TRBD1; j_gene: TRBJ1-6; abundance: .; v_gene: TRBV3-1/TRBV3-2; CDR3nt: TGTGCCAGCAGCCAAGGTGACAGGGGGCATTCACCCCTCCACTTT; CDR3aa: CASSQGDRGHSPLHF
d_gene: TRBD1; j_gene: TRBJ2-5; abundance: .; v_gene: TRBV2; CDR3nt: TGTGCCAGCAGTGGGAGGACAGGAGAGACCCAGTACTTC; CDR3aa: CASSGRTGETQYF
d_gene: TRBD1; j_gene: TRBJ1-6; abundance: .; v_gene: TRBV12-3/TRBV12-4; CDR3nt: TGTGCCAGCAGAGCAGGGGGTAATTCACCCCTCCACTTT; CDR3aa: CASRAGGNSPLHF
d_gene: TRBD1; j_gene: TRBJ1-6; abundance: .; v_gene: TRBV24-1; CDR3nt: TGTGCCACCAGTGATTTGGTGGACAGGCGCGACTCACCCCTCCACTTT; CDR3aa: CATSDLVDRRDSPLHF
d_gene: TRBD2; j_gene: TRBJ2-7; abundance: .; v_gene: TRBV2; CDR3nt: TGTGCCCTTAAAGGGGGACTAGCGGAGGAAGAGCAGTACTTC; CDR3aa: CALKGGLAEEEQYF
d_gene: .; j_gene: TRBJ1-3; abundance: few; v_gene: TRBV7-9; CDR3nt: TGTGCCAGCAGCTCTTCAGTAAACACCATATATTTT; CDR3aa: CASSSSVNTIYF
d_gene: .; j_gene: TRBJ1-1; abundance: .; v_gene: TRBV5-1; CDR3nt: TGCGCCAGCAGCCCGGGGGGGGTGTTGGTTGAAGCTTTCTTT; CDR3aa: CASSPGGVLVEAFF
d_gene: TRBD2; j_gene: TRBJ2-6; abundance: .; v_gene: TRBV5-1; CDR3nt: TGCGCCAGCAGCTTGGAGGTAGCGGGGGCCCTCTCTGGGGCCAACGTCCTGACTTTC; CDR3aa: CASSLEVAGALSGANVLTF
d_gene: .; j_gene: TRBJ1-2; abundance: .; v_gene: TRBV18; CDR3nt: TGTGCCAGCTCACCACTCAGGGAAGCGAGCGGCTACACCTTC; CDR3aa: CASSPLREASGYTF
d_gene: TRBD1; j_gene: TRBJ2-2; abundance: .; v_gene: TRBV9; CDR3nt: TGTGCCAGCAGCGGGACAGGGGGCATCGGGGCCGGGGAGCTGTTTTTT; CDR3aa: CASSGTGGIGAGELFF
d_gene: .; j_gene: TRBJ1-2; abundance: once; v_gene: TRBV18; CDR3nt: TGTGCCAGCTCACCAGGGGGGACTGGTGGAGGCTACACCTTC; CDR3aa: CASSPGGTGGGYTF
d_gene: .; j_gene: TRBJ1-6; abundance: .; v_gene: TRBV9; CDR3nt: TGTGCCAGCAGCGTAGACGCAGGGCCTAATTCACCCCTCCACTTT; CDR3aa: CASSVDAGPNSPLHF
d_gene: TRBD2; j_gene: TRBJ2-3; abundance: .; v_gene: TRBV5-1; CDR3nt: TGCGCCAGCAGCTTGGCCCCAGCGGGGGGCACAGATACGCAGTATTTT; CDR3aa: CASSLAPAGGTDTQYF
d_gene: TRBD2; j_gene: TRBJ2-5; abundance: once; v_gene: TRBV6-5; CDR3nt: TGTGCCAGCAGCCCGTGGGGGGGTGAAGAGACCCAGTACTTC; CDR3aa: CASSPWGGEETQYF
d_gene: TRBD1; j_gene: TRBJ1-2; abundance: .; v_gene: TRBV19; CDR3nt: TGTGCCAGTAGTACCCCGGGACAGGGAATTCGCTATGGCTACACCTTC; CDR3aa: CASSTPGQGIRYGYTF
d_gene: .; j_gene: TRBJ2-1; abundance: .; v_gene: TRBV3-1/TRBV3-2; CDR3nt: TGTGCCAGCAGCCACCTAAACAATGAGCAGTTCTTC; CDR3aa: CASSHLNNEQFF